This entry lists 32 T cell receptor beta chains sequenced from one sample in a study of blood T cell repertoires in COVID-19 (TCRdb year 2020). Library construction relied on the immunoSEQ multiplex PCR assay. TCRdb re-hosts the immuneACCESS table, in-frame sequences only. Its copies lack some clones; in the studies checked, an unresolved V gene accounts for under half of them, and the cause for the rest is not known. The sample includes just over 60,000 clones, with around 79% observed a single time. 18% of the sample rests with the top ten. The sample taken for sequencing was peripheral blood. Receptor source: a man between 60 and 75 years old with acute or convalescent COVID-19.

The chain has TRBV19 and TRBJ2-1; 7 positions agree with TRBD1. The CDR3 contains 15 residues. Germline values: CDR1 LNHDA, CDR2 SQIVND (reference sequence). Losses at the gene ends were 3 bases for V and 0 bases for J; bases not matched to a gene: 2. CDR3 protein: CASSITGASYNEQFF. CDR3 coding DNA: TGTGCCAGTAGTATTACAGGGGCCTCCTACAATGAGCAGTTCTTC.

The CDR3 DNA reads as TGTGCCAGCACAGGTCAGATGAACACTGAAGCTTTCTTT. It yields the protein CASTGQMNTEAFF. This rearrangement joins TRBV2 to TRBJ1-1, with no clear D. CDR1 is SNHLY and CDR2 is FYNNEI in the germline V gene. The germline V and J ends were trimmed by 7 bases and 0 bases, with 9 bases remaining between them. The length of the CDR3 is 13 residues.

V usage is TRBV24-1 and J usage is TRBJ2-1; no clear D. V lost 3 bases, J lost 5 bases, and 16 bases lay in between. The CDR3 has 16 amino acids. Germline CDR1 is KGHDR and CDR2 is SFDVKD. For the CDR3, the DNA is TGTGCCACCAGTGATCGAACTCCGATTAGTAACAATGAGCAGTTCTTC. As protein: CATSDRTPISNNEQFF.

This rearrangement joins TRBV6-1 to TRBJ1-5, with D tentatively TRBD1 (5 bases). Germline assignment: CDR1 MNHNS and CDR2 SASEGT. This CDR3 spans 19 amino acids. Between the trimmed V and J ends, which lost 2 bases and 3 bases, there was a span of 23 bases. CDR3 protein: CASSEFLTGAGTSNQPQHF. The CDR3 bases are TGTGCCAGCAGTGAATTCTTGACCGGGGCAGGGACTTCCAATCAGCCCCAGCATTTT.

This clone was seen only once. The gene calls are TRBV3-1 (or the pseudogene TRBV3-2) and TRBJ1-5, with 8 bases matching TRBD1. This CDR3 is built from 15 residues. V shed 0 bases, J shed 6 bases, and the junction held 4 bases outside the gene matches. Germline V gene lookup returns CDR1 LGHDT and CDR2 YNNKEL (reference sequence). The CDR3 DNA is TGTGCCAGCAGCCAAGACGGACAGGGAAGTCAGCCCCAGCATTTT. This sequence encodes CASSQDGQGSQPQHF.

The genes are TRBV5-8 and TRBJ1-6; D ambiguous. In germline, CDR1 is SGHTS, CDR2 YDEGEE. CDR3 length: 14 residues. Trimming pared 4 bases from V and 7 bases from J, leaving 12 bases between. The CDR3 loop reads CASSPRVRNSPLHF. CDR3 coding DNA: TGTGCCAGCAGCCCCCGGGTTCGGAATTCACCCCTCCACTTT.

The chain employs TRBV5-5 and TRBJ2-1; 7 bases fit TRBD1. With V trimmed by 1 base and J by 8 bases, 9 bases remained unmatched. The germline V gene encodes CDR1 SGHKS and CDR2 YYEKEE (reference sequence). The CDR3 has 15 residues. The CDR3 nucleotides are TGTGCCAGCAGCTTGAGGGGGCGGAGGACATATGAGCAGTTCTTC. It translates to CASSLRGRRTYEQFF.

This chain connects TRBV4-2 to TRBJ2-5, with TRBD1 as a possible D gene (6 bases). Germline V CDR1 and CDR2: LGHNA, YNFKEQ. Trimming removed 6 bases from V and 5 bases from J, with 16 bases in between. The CDR3 has 14 residues. The CDR3 DNA reads as TGTGCCAGCAGTCGAAAGGGGGTAGGGGAGACCCAGTACTTC. Its translation: CASSRKGVGETQYF.

The chain links TRBV29-1 to TRBJ1-2, with unresolved D. The length of the CDR3 is 12 residues. Trimming removed 0 bases at V and 4 bases at J, with 6 bases between. Germline-derived CDR1 and CDR2 are SQVTM and ANQGSEA. Here the CDR3 reads CSVEEGTYGYTF. CDR3 in DNA: TGCAGCGTTGAAGAGGGCACCTATGGCTACACCTTC. Full variable domain (outside the CDR3, taken from reference TRBV29-1 and TRBJ1-2): SAVISQKPSRDICQRGTSLTIQCQVDSQVTMMFWYRQQPGQSLTLIATANQGSEATYESGFVIDKFPISRPNLTFSTLTVSNMSPEDSSIYLCSVEEGTYGYTFGSGTRLTVV.

The chain uses TRBV5-4 and TRBJ2-5; 7 nucleotides agree with TRBD1. The CDR3 is made up of 15 amino acids. Germline V gene data show CDR1 as SGHNT and CDR2 as YYREEE (reference sequence). V shed 4 bases, J shed 4 bases, and the junction held 10 bases outside the gene matches. As DNA, the CDR3 is TGTGCCAGCAGCCCGGGCCGACAGGGCGGAGAGACCCAGTACTTC. Protein: CASSPGRQGGETQYF.

This clone has just a few counts. J is TRBJ2-1 and V is TRBV9, with TRBD2 identical over 7 bases. This CDR3 spans 14 amino acids. The germline CDR1 and CDR2 sequences are SGDLS and YYNGEE. Unmatched junction bases numbered 4, after V lost 2 bases and J lost 5 bases. The CDR3 is CASSVGTIDNEQFF. CDR3 nucleotides: TGTGCCAGCAGCGTGGGGACTATAGACAATGAGCAGTTCTTC.

The chain uses TRBV9 and TRBJ2-1, with 11 bases lining up with TRBD2. Looked up from germline, CDR1 is SGDLS and CDR2 is YYNGEE. V trimming: 4 bases; J trimming: 2 bases; junction bases outside the gene matches: 5. The CDR3 is made up of 16 amino acids. The CDR3 reads CASSSGTSGAYNEQFF. As DNA, the CDR3 is TGTGCCAGCAGCTCCGGGACTAGCGGAGCCTACAATGAGCAGTTCTTC.

In this sample, this clone turned up once. The chain carries TRBV5-8 and TRBJ1-4, with D perhaps TRBD1 (6 bases). The CDR3 runs to 15 residues. The germline V gene encodes CDR1 SGHTS and CDR2 YDEGEE. V was cut by 0 bases and J by 5 bases, with 11 bases left in between. CDR3 sequence reads: CASSLGSGANEKLFF. CDR3 nucleotides: TGTGCCAGCAGCTTGGGGTCAGGGGCAAATGAAAAACTGTTTTTT. The full variable domain, rest sourced from reference TRBV5-8 and TRBJ1-4, is EAGVTQSPTHLIKTRGQQATLRCSPISGHTSVYWYQQALGLGLQFLLWYDEGEERNRGNFPPRFSGRQFPNYSSELNVNALELEDSALYLCASSLGSGANEKLFFGSGTQLSVL.

This clone was found once. This chain joins TRBV9 and TRBJ2-1, with TRBD2 as a possible D gene (5 bases). V was shortened by 0 bases and J by 8 bases, with 15 bases between the two germline ends. The CDR3 is 15 amino acids. Germline loops: CDR1 SGDLS, CDR2 YYNGEE. CDR3 loop: CASSVDAGAIDEQFF. The CDR3, as DNA: TGTGCCAGCAGCGTAGACGCGGGTGCTATTGATGAGCAGTTCTTC.

The rearrangement uses TRBV3-1 (or the pseudogene TRBV3-2) and TRBJ2-1, with 7 positions matching TRBD2. The CDR3 is 16 residues long. The junction had 6 bases not matched to a gene; V was cut back by 4 bases and J by 0 bases. From germline, CDR1 is LGHDT and CDR2 YNNKEL (reference sequence). The chain's CDR3 is CASSRIAGSSYNEQFF. The CDR3 DNA reads as TGTGCCAGCAGCCGAATAGCGGGTAGCTCCTACAATGAGCAGTTCTTC.

The rearrangement joins TRBV2 to TRBJ1-5; 9 bases match TRBD1. V lost 6 bases, J lost 6 bases, and 9 bases stayed unmatched. The CDR3 consists of 15 residues. The germline V gene has CDR1 SNHLY and CDR2 FYNNEI. CDR3 residues: CASSRLQGASQPQHF. Here the CDR3 DNA reads TGTGCCAGCAGCCGTTTACAGGGGGCTAGTCAGCCCCAGCATTTT.

The CDR3 region is CASSLYGEVSYEQYF. Here the CDR3 DNA reads TGTGCCAGCAGTTTATACGGGGAAGTCTCCTACGAGCAGTACTTC. The chain couples TRBV28 to TRBJ2-7, with D perhaps TRBD2 (5 bases). The CDR3 has 15 residues. Looked up from germline, CDR1 is MDHEN and CDR2 is SYDVKM. V shed 1 base and J shed 0 bases, with 10 bases lying between them.

The rearrangement joins TRBV3-1 (or the pseudogene TRBV3-2) to TRBJ1-5; TRBD1 matches 7 bases. Unmatched junction bases numbered 20, after V lost 4 bases and J lost 5 bases. CDR1 is LGHDT, CDR2 YNNKEL, per germline (reference sequence). The CDR3 covers 19 residues. In DNA, the CDR3 is TGTGCCAGCAGCCCGCCCGACAGGGCCCGAAAACGGCGGGATCAGCCCCAGCATTTT. Translation: CASSPPDRARKRRDQPQHF.

The rearrangement joins TRBV27 to TRBJ1-1; 8 nucleotides line up with TRBD1. The CDR3 extends over 17 amino acids. Trimming removed 0 bases from V and 5 bases from J; junction bases left unmatched: 11. CDR1 and CDR2 (germline): MNHEY, SMNVEV (reference sequence). The CDR3 DNA reads as TGTGCCAGCAGTTTATCGGTGCAGGGGGCGCGGAGGACTGAAGCTTTCTTT. Protein: CASSLSVQGARRTEAFF.

The V and J genes are TRBV9 and TRBJ2-4, with a tentative D call TRBD1 (8 bases). V shed 4 bases and J shed 9 bases, with 20 bases lying between them. The CDR3 runs 15 residues. Germline CDR1 is SGDLS and CDR2 is YYNGEE. Here the CDR3 DNA reads TGTGCCAGCAGCCCGGGACAGGCCACGGGGGGCATTCAGTACTTC. Encoded protein: CASSPGQATGGIQYF.

The chain couples TRBV25-1 to TRBJ1-1; TRBD1 matches 7 bases. After removal of 5 bases from V and 3 bases from J, the junction contained 9 bases not matched to a gene. This CDR3 spans 15 amino acids. Germline V lookup: CDR1 MGHDK, CDR2 SYGVNS. CDR3 protein: CASSSTGTAYTEAFF. The CDR3 nucleotides read TGTGCCAGCAGTTCGACCGGGACAGCGTACACTGAAGCTTTCTTT.

V usage is TRBV2 and J usage is TRBJ2-7; TRBD2 matches at 13 bases. In germline, CDR1 is SNHLY, CDR2 FYNNEI. The length of the CDR3 is 13 residues. V dropped 8 bases and J dropped 11; count of bases not matched to a gene: 9. CDR3 residues: CASLLGLAGEEYF. In nucleotides, the CDR3 is TGTGCCAGCCTGTTAGGACTAGCGGGAGAGGAGTACTTC. The full variable domain, its missing parts supplied by reference TRBV2 and TRBJ2-7, is EPEVTQTPSHQVTQMGQEVILRCVPISNHLYFYWYRQILGQKVEFLVSFYNNEISEKSEIFDDQFSVERPDGSNFTLKIRSTKLEDSAMYFCASLLGLAGEEYFGPGTRLTVT.

This clone was seen just once. This chain uses TRBV28 with TRBJ2-1, with 11 bases aligning to TRBD2. V lost 5 bases to trimming and J lost 6 bases; unmatched junction nucleotides: 9. CDR3 size: 16 residues. Germline CDR1 is MDHEN and CDR2 is SYDVKM. The CDR3, as DNA: TGTGCCAGCAGTCTCCCGGGACTAGCGGCGGCCAATGAGCAGTTCTTC. This translates into CASSLPGLAAANEQFF.

This clone was counted a few times. This chain connects TRBV12-3 or TRBV12-4 to TRBJ2-1, with 9 bases that match TRBD2. After removal of 1 base from V and 15 bases from J, the junction contained 7 bases not matched to a gene. The CDR3 contains 13 residues. The CDR3: CASSLEAGGPGFF. The CDR3 nucleotides are TGTGCCAGCAGTTTAGAAGCGGGAGGACCGGGGTTCTTC.

The V gene is TRBV5-6, the J gene TRBJ1-1, with 7 bases that match TRBD1. The CDR3 runs to 15 residues. CDR1 is SGHDT and CDR2 is YYEEEE in the germline V gene. V lost 4 bases, J lost 5 bases, and 11 bases stayed unmatched. CDR3 protein: CASSPSDRANTEAFF. DNA of the CDR3: TGTGCCAGCAGCCCGTCAGACAGGGCGAATACTGAAGCTTTCTTT.

The rearrangement joins TRBV28 to TRBJ1-5, with TRBD1 as a possible D gene (5 bases). Between the trimmed V and J ends, which lost 2 bases and 6 bases, there was a span of 11 bases. CDR3 length: 14 residues. Germline V CDR1 and CDR2: MDHEN, SYDVKM. CDR3 amino acids: CASSLSQGFQPQHF. In nucleotides, the CDR3 is TGTGCCAGCAGTTTAAGTCAGGGCTTTCAGCCCCAGCATTTT.

The chain links TRBV6-5 to TRBJ2-7; perhaps TRBD2 as D (6 bases). The CDR3 is 15 residues long. Trimming shortened V by 4 bases and J by 0 bases, and 13 bases separated the two germline ends. Germline CDR1 reads MNHEY; CDR2 reads SVGAGI. In nucleotides, the CDR3 is TGTGCCAGCAGTTGGTCCGGGAGCAACTCCTACGAGCAGTACTTC. Amino acids: CASSWSGSNSYEQYF.

The chain uses TRBV6-5 and TRBJ2-7; tentative D call: TRBD2 (5 bases). This CDR3 contains 12 residues. Germline CDR1 reads MNHEY; CDR2 reads SVGAGI. V dropped 2 bases and J dropped 3 bases, with 5 bases sitting between them. The CDR3 nucleotides read TGTGCCAGCAGTTACCGGGGCTACGAGCAGTACTTC. Translation gives CASSYRGYEQYF.

The J gene is TRBJ2-3, the V gene TRBV4-1; the D is unclear. Germline V gives CDR1 MGHRA, CDR2 YSYEKL. The CDR3 totals 16 residues. The germline V and J ends were trimmed by 4 bases and 4 bases, with 18 bases remaining between them. The CDR3 here is CASSPSPARTSDTQYF. The CDR3 coding sequence is TGCGCCAGCAGCCCTAGTCCAGCGCGAACGTCAGATACGCAGTATTTT.

The rearrangement links TRBV9 to TRBJ2-7, with a weak D call TRBD1 (6 bases). Germline V CDR1 and CDR2: SGDLS, YYNGEE. V lost 3 bases and J 3 bases, leaving 13 bases between the germline ends. The CDR3 sequence is 14 residues long. CDR3 in amino acids: CASSAGDTFYEQYF. The CDR3 coding sequence is TGTGCCAGCAGCGCAGGGGACACCTTCTACGAGCAGTACTTC.

This chain joins TRBV29-1 and TRBJ2-6; weak D call: TRBD2 (5 bases). V was cut by 6 bases and J by 2 bases, with 11 bases left in between. The CDR3 covers 14 residues. CDR1 and CDR2 from the germline V gene are SQVTM and ANQGSEA. The chain's CDR3 is CSVEAGAGANVLTF. DNA for the CDR3: TGCAGCGTGGAGGCAGGTGCTGGGGCCAACGTCCTGACTTTC.

DNA for the CDR3: TGTGCCAGCAATCCAGGGGGCGATGGCTACACCTTC. It yields the protein CASNPGGDGYTF. The chain has TRBV12-3 or TRBV12-4 and TRBJ1-2; TRBD1 matches 8 bases. The CDR3 is 12 amino acids. V lost 7 bases, J lost 6 bases, and 4 bases stayed unmatched.